The present T cell receptor beta chain was sequenced within a study of technical replicates of blood from a few donors. Looked up from germline, CDR1 is SGHTA and CDR2 is FQGTGA. The CDR3 loop spans 13 amino acids. The V end lost 6 bases, the J end lost 1 base, and 10 bases lay between the germline ends. The assay was immunoSEQ multiplex PCR, and TCRdb's table has in-frame clones only and misses some. The sample consists of around 72,000 clones, just over 90% of them appearing once. This receptor was identified in a human donor in good health. Some clones in this sample may be carry-over from other donors' samples. What was sequenced was PBMCs. V usage is TRBV7-3 and J usage is TRBJ2-7, with unresolved D. CDR3 region: CASRTARSYEQYF. The CDR3 DNA sequence: TGTGCCAGCAGAACCGCCCGGTCCTACGAGCAGTACTTC.